The clone carrying this T cell receptor (beta chain) has only a few counts. The antigen is undetermined. The sample originates from a study of blood T cells in healthy people across ages. General study results and limits: Diversity of TCR beta per million T cells declined in a roughly linear way with age. Diversity was higher, and naive CD4+ cells more numerous, in long-lived donors than in aged donors.

Through a sample-barcoded 5' primer and a J-beta primer mix, a second PCR was run for roughly 6 to 12 cycles. TCRdb processed the 5' RACE reads anew with MiXCR; each CDR3 protein has one entry. Found here are about 780,000 distinct CDR3 sequences, roughly 25% of them singletons; the top ten hold roughly 3.1%. Separately, the same data were catalogued under a study of T cells of mothers and their children. That source notes: The M1S primer of the second PCR added sample barcodes and 2-4 random nucleotides. Slightly higher but non-significant overlap marked related mother-child pairs versus unrelated pairs.

Sequencing was carried out using blood. This receptor was identified in a boy younger than 18 in good health.

For the CDR3, the DNA is TGTGCCAGCAGGGACCGAGGGACAGGGGGCTACGAGCAGTACTTC. The encoded protein is CASRDRGTGGYEQYF. The chain links TRBV6-1 to TRBJ2-7, with 11 bases identical to TRBD1. The length of the CDR3 is 15 residues. Germline CDR1 is MNHNS and CDR2 is SASEGT. Trimming cost V 6 bases and J 3 bases; bases outside gene matches: 7.